The 29 T cell receptor beta chains below were found in one sample sequenced in a study of blood T cell repertoires in COVID-19. The data were produced by immunoSEQ multiplex PCR, yet TCRdb's version contains in-frame clones alone and is incomplete. Among 160,000 or so clones, about four fifths were seen once, and the ten largest hold 3% to 4%. Sequencing was performed on PBMCs or T cells enriched from blood (not recorded which). All receptors come from a woman between 55 and 75 years old who had recovered from COVID-19.

V and J are TRBV2 and TRBJ2-7, with 11 bases identical to TRBD1. Germline trimming cut 4 bases from V and 3 bases from J; bases unmatched to any gene: 5. This CDR3 is built from 15 residues. CDR1 and CDR2 (germline): SNHLY, FYNNEI. CDR3 loop: CASSVAGTGGYEQYF. The CDR3 region has the DNA TGTGCCAGCAGTGTGGCCGGGACAGGGGGCTACGAGCAGTACTTC.

A single count supports this clone. The genes are TRBV3-1 (or the pseudogene TRBV3-2) and TRBJ2-7, with 10 positions matching TRBD1. Germline CDR1 is LGHDT and CDR2 is YNNKEL (reference sequence). After removal of 0 bases from V and 6 bases from J, the junction contained 5 bases not matched to a gene. The CDR3 has 15 residues. DNA for the CDR3: TGTGCCAGCAGCCAAGACCGGGACAGGGGACCCGAGCAGTACTTC. It encodes CASSQDRDRGPEQYF.

This clone was detected only a few times. V gene TRBV10-1 combines with J gene TRBJ2-1; TRBD2 agrees at 8 bases. The CDR3 extends over 16 amino acids. Trimming cost V 3 bases and J 8 bases; bases outside gene matches: 12. Per germline, CDR1 WNHNN and CDR2 SYGVQD (reference sequence). Written as DNA, the CDR3 is TGCGCCAGCAGTGAAAAGGTCGGGGGGGTCCTCGATGAGCAGTTCTTC. It encodes CASSEKVGGVLDEQFF.

The rearrangement uses TRBV2 and TRBJ1-2; D call uncertain. The CDR3 has 11 amino acids. The V gene lost 5 bases and the J gene lost 8 bases, with 9 bases spanning the gap. The germline gives CDR1 SNHLY, CDR2 FYNNEI. The CDR3 loop reads CASSPYAGYTF. The CDR3 DNA sequence: TGTGCCAGCAGTCCTTATGCGGGCTACACCTTC.

The chain's CDR3 is CAAFVRVWGEQYF. Written as DNA, the CDR3 is TGTGCCGCCTTTGTCAGGGTGTGGGGCGAGCAGTACTTC. This chain uses TRBV30 with TRBJ2-7, with D possibly matching TRBD1 (5 bases). V was pared by 8 bases and J by 6 bases, with 20 bases between. The length of the CDR3 is 13 residues. Germline V gene lookup returns CDR1 GTSNPN and CDR2 SVGIG (reference sequence).

The CDR3 sequence: CASTHRQGNQETQYF. The CDR3 nucleotides read TGTGCCAGCACCCACAGACAGGGAAACCAAGAGACCCAGTACTTC. The chain has TRBV3-1 (or the pseudogene TRBV3-2) and TRBJ2-5, with 7 bases matching TRBD1. This CDR3 comprises 15 residues. CDR1 and CDR2 from the germline V gene are LGHDT and YNNKEL (reference sequence). V gave up 7 bases and J gave up 0 bases; unmatched junction bases: 8.

V is TRBV2 and J is TRBJ1-3; D is perhaps TRBD1 (6 bases). Per the germline V gene, CDR1 is SNHLY and CDR2 is FYNNEI. V shed 6 bases and J shed 0 bases, with 15 bases lying between them. CDR3 length equals 16 residues. The CDR3: CASSLQSGDSGNTIYF. The CDR3 DNA reads as TGTGCCAGCAGCCTCCAATCAGGGGACTCTGGAAACACCATATATTTT.

The V and J genes are TRBV2 and TRBJ1-2, with TRBD1 matching 9 bases. The germline V gene encodes CDR1 SNHLY and CDR2 FYNNEI. This CDR3 has 16 amino acids. With 3 bases clipped from V and 6 bases from J, the junction kept 11 bases outside the gene matches. Here the CDR3 DNA reads TGTGCCAGCAGTGAGTACAGGACAGGGGTGTTGGATGGCTACACCTTC. Translated: CASSEYRTGVLDGYTF. Full variable domain (remainder filled in from reference TRBV2 and TRBJ1-2): EPEVTQTPSHQVTQMGQEVILRCVPISNHLYFYWYRQILGQKVEFLVSFYNNEISEKSEIFDDQFSVERPDGSNFTLKIRSTKLEDSAMYFCASSEYRTGVLDGYTFGSGTRLTVV.

This chain joins TRBV12-5 and TRBJ1-4; 9 bases agree with TRBD1. CDR3 length: 17 residues. V gave up 0 bases and J gave up 8 bases; unmatched junction bases: 10. Germline CDR1 LGHNT, CDR2 FRNRAP. CDR3 sequence (DNA): TGTGCTAGTGGTTTGGTACTTACAGGGGGCTTAGGGGAAAAACTGTTTTTT. Its translation is CASGLVLTGGLGEKLFF.

This clone appeared a single time. This chain joins TRBV29-1 and TRBJ1-4; TRBD1 aligns across 11 bases. Trimming took 7 bases from V and 6 from J; bases not matched to a gene: 4. Germline lookup yields CDR1 SQVTM and CDR2 ANQGSEA. CDR3 length equals 13 residues. CDR3 region: CSESDRGHEKLFF. In DNA form, the CDR3 reads TGCAGCGAATCGGACAGGGGGCATGAAAAACTGTTTTTT.

V and J are TRBV18 and TRBJ1-1, with 9 positions matching TRBD1. V shed 1 base and J 1 base; nucleotides not matched to a gene: 13. Per the germline V gene, CDR1 is KGHSH and CDR2 is LQKENI. The CDR3 loop spans 19 amino acids. CDR3 bases: TGTGCCAGCTCACCACGGGGACAGGGCGGCTTTCGGGGGAACACTGAAGCTTTCTTT. As protein: CASSPRGQGGFRGNTEAFF.

This chain uses TRBV29-1 with TRBJ1-4; TRBD1 might be the D (5 bases). The germline CDR1 and CDR2 sequences are SQVTM and ANQGSEA. V was clipped by 4 bases and J by 6 bases, with 12 bases between them. The CDR3 length is 13 residues. The CDR3 reads CSVAGGVYEKLFF. The CDR3 DNA sequence: TGCAGCGTTGCCGGAGGGGTCTATGAAAAACTGTTTTTT.

The genes are TRBV6-5 and TRBJ1-1, with a possible D match to TRBD1 (5 bases). Looked up from germline, CDR1 is MNHEY and CDR2 is SVGAGI. Trimming cost V 2 bases and J 3 bases, with 10 bases left between them. This CDR3 region has 14 residues. CDR3 sequence: CASSYRGGYTEAFF. The CDR3 DNA follows: TGTGCCAGCAGTTACAGGGGAGGGTACACTGAAGCTTTCTTT.

The chain has TRBV5-1 and TRBJ1-1, with TRBD1 identical over 8 bases. Trimming removed 4 bases from V and 1 base from J; junction bases left unmatched: 9. This CDR3 has 16 amino acids. Germline V lookup: CDR1 SGHRS, CDR2 YFSETQ. Here the CDR3 reads CASSPRDRTSNTEAFF. The CDR3 coding sequence is TGCGCCAGCAGCCCGCGGGACAGGACGTCGAACACTGAAGCTTTCTTT.

This clone was seen a handful of times. The chain employs TRBV2 and TRBJ2-1; tentatively, D is TRBD2 (7 bases). V lost 8 bases and J 4 bases, leaving 21 bases between the germline ends. CDR1 is SNHLY and CDR2 is FYNNEI in the germline V gene. This CDR3 contains 16 residues. As DNA, the CDR3 is TGTGCCAGCCGGGCCGCGGGGGCAGCCAGTTACAATGAGCAGTTCTTC. Amino acids: CASRAAGAASYNEQFF.

This clone has just one count. J is TRBJ2-5 and V is TRBV19; 9 bases agree with TRBD2. Germline V gives CDR1 LNHDA, CDR2 SQIVND (reference sequence). V shed 7 bases and J 5 bases; nucleotides not matched to a gene: 11. The CDR3 is 15 amino acids. This chain's CDR3 is CASNDPRGGRETQYF. The CDR3 nucleotides read TGTGCCAGTAACGACCCGCGGGGGGGCCGGGAGACCCAGTACTTC.

The chain carries TRBV10-3 and TRBJ2-7; TRBD1 agrees at 9 bases. V trimming: 2 bases; J trimming: 2 bases; junction bases outside the gene matches: 1. The CDR3 totals 14 residues. In germline, CDR1 is ENHRY, CDR2 SYGVKD. CDR3 sequence: CAISEGQGPYEQYF. CDR3 DNA: TGTGCCATCAGTGAGGGACAGGGGCCCTACGAGCAGTACTTC.

This clone has a handful of counts. V and J are TRBV29-1 and TRBJ1-5; 9 positions match TRBD1. The CDR3 has 14 amino acids. Germline CDR1 SQVTM, CDR2 ANQGSEA. The J segment lost 4 bases and the V segment lost 4 bases, leaving 5 bases of the junction unmatched. The CDR3 spells CSVVGQGYNQPQHF. The CDR3 DNA sequence: TGCAGCGTTGTAGGACAGGGGTATAATCAGCCCCAGCATTTT.

This clone was seen a few times. The chain couples TRBV2 to TRBJ1-2, with a weak D call TRBD1 (5 bases). The V gene lost 8 bases and the J gene lost 8 bases, with 18 bases spanning the gap. The CDR3 consists of 13 residues. Germline lookup yields CDR1 SNHLY and CDR2 FYNNEI. CDR3 region: CASGLTETAGYTF. CDR3 nucleotides: TGTGCCAGCGGTCTCACCGAGACAGCAGGCTACACCTTC.

The chain couples TRBV30 to TRBJ1-1, with D possibly matching TRBD1 (6 bases). Deletions cut 4 bases from V and 6 bases from J, with 12 bases between. The germline V gene has CDR1 GTSNPN and CDR2 SVGIG (reference sequence). The CDR3 covers 12 residues. The DNA for the CDR3 is TGTGCCTGGAACGGGGGGCTATCTGAAGCTTTCTTT. Its protein is CAWNGGLSEAFF.

The chain has TRBV4-1 and TRBJ1-5; D not resolved. Trimming stripped 6 bases from V and 0 bases from J, with 21 bases between. From germline, CDR1 is MGHRA and CDR2 YSYEKL. CDR3 size: 18 residues. In DNA form, the CDR3 reads TGCGCCAGCAGTCTCGGGAACCTGGATCTTTATAGCAATCAGCCCCAGCATTTT. It yields the protein CASSLGNLDLYSNQPQHF.

This clone was detected a few times. The V call is TRBV29-1, the J call TRBJ2-3; D is unresolved. This CDR3 region has 13 residues. The germline V gene encodes CDR1 SQVTM and CDR2 ANQGSEA. V was pared by 4 bases and J by 6 bases, with 14 bases between. The CDR3 region is CSVGGKASDTQYF. For the CDR3, the DNA is TGCAGCGTTGGAGGTAAGGCCTCCGATACGCAGTATTTT.

The V call is TRBV7-2, the J call TRBJ1-2; TRBD1 might be the D (5 bases). Germline V gives CDR1 SGHTA, CDR2 FQGNSA. V shed 1 base and J shed 6 bases, with 9 bases lying between them. The CDR3 is made up of 13 amino acids. DNA of the CDR3: TGTGCCAGCAGCTTAGAGGCAGGGAATGGCTACACCTTC. Its translation is CASSLEAGNGYTF.

The chain couples TRBV12-3 or TRBV12-4 to TRBJ1-1; 9 bases line up with TRBD1. The ends lost 5 bases at V and 6 bases at J; junction bases unmatched: 4. CDR3 length: 13 amino acids. The CDR3 region is CASSRQGVAEAFF. CDR3 bases: TGTGCCAGCAGTAGACAGGGGGTGGCTGAAGCTTTCTTT.

Worth noting for this clone: Additional DNA sequences in this sample encode the identical CDR3. The genes are TRBV9 and TRBJ1-2; D not resolved. Trimming took 0 bases from V and 0 from J, leaving 9 bases between them. The CDR3 has 15 residues. Germline V gives CDR1 SGDLS, CDR2 YYNGEE. This CDR3 reads CASSVGAGSNYGYTF. The CDR3 bases are TGTGCCAGCAGCGTAGGAGCGGGGTCTAACTATGGCTACACCTTC.

This clone was counted between two and nine times. This chain joins TRBV13 and TRBJ1-6; D is possibly TRBD1 (5 bases). The CDR3 spans 15 residues. Germline assignment: CDR1 PRHDT and CDR2 FYEKMQ (reference sequence). V shed 0 bases and J shed 7 bases, with 10 bases lying between them. CDR3 DNA sequence: TGTGCCAGCAGCTTAGGGGGGGGAGCCAATTCACCCCTCCACTTT. Its protein is CASSLGGGANSPLHF.

V gene TRBV14 combines with J gene TRBJ1-2, with D possibly TRBD1 on 5 matching bases. CDR1 and CDR2 (germline): SGHDN, FVKESK. The CDR3 length is 13 residues. V was shortened by 2 bases and J by 8 bases, with 12 bases between the two germline ends. CDR3 nucleotide sequence: TGTGCCAGCAGCCAATATCAGGGCTCCGGCTACACCTTC. The encoded protein is CASSQYQGSGYTF.

The chain combines TRBV5-1 with TRBJ2-3; the match to TRBD2 covers 8 bases. The CDR3 runs 14 residues. The J segment lost 6 bases and the V segment lost 4 bases, leaving 7 bases of the junction unmatched. Per the germline V gene, CDR1 is SGHRS and CDR2 is YFSETQ. The chain's CDR3 is CASSGVAGSDTQYF. DNA of the CDR3: TGCGCCAGCAGCGGGGTAGCGGGATCCGATACGCAGTATTTT.

The J gene is TRBJ2-7, the V gene TRBV12-3 or TRBV12-4; D ambiguous. The CDR3 runs 12 residues. V lost 6 bases and J 2 bases, leaving 8 bases between the germline ends. CDR3 coding DNA: TGTGCCAGCAGCCCCAGGCCCTACGAGCAGTACTTC. It specifies CASSPRPYEQYF.